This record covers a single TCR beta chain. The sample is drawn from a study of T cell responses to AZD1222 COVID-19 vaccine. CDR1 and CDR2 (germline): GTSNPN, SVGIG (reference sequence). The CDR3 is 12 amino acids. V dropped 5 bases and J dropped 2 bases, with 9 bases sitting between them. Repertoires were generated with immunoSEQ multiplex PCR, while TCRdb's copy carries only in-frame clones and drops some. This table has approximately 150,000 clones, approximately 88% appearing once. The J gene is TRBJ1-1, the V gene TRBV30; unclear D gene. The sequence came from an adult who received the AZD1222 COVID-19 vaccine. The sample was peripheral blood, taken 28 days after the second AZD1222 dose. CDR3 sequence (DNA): TGTGCCTGGGACGCGGAAAACACTGAAGCTTTCTTT. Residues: CAWDAENTEAFF.